Sequencing of this TCR beta chain was carried out in a study of OX40 agonist ivuxolimab in advanced cancers. Study-level background: A mean age of around 63 years, range about 23 to 80, was recorded, and approximately 85% were male. Partial responses were seen in three patients, one with hepatocellular carcinoma and two with cutaneous melanoma.

Trimming removed 6 bases at V and 2 bases at J, with 10 bases between. The CDR3 has 13 residues. Germline V CDR1 and CDR2: SGHRS, YFSETQ. The count of this clone is one. Profiled with immunoSEQ multiplex PCR; TCRdb holds only in-frame clones, not every one. The table has around 26,000 clones, approximately 90% seen once; the top ten hold approximately 49%. The sequenced sample was CD4+ or CD8+ T cells sorted from blood, obtained in a trial of the OX40 agonist ivuxolimab. J is TRBJ2-3 and V is TRBV5-1; tentative D call: TRBD2 (5 bases). This clonotype originated in an adult with an advanced solid tumor such as melanoma, head and neck, liver or kidney cancer. The CDR3 protein is CASTVRDTDTQYF. The CDR3 DNA reads as TGCGCCAGCACCGTGAGGGACACAGATACGCAGTATTTT.